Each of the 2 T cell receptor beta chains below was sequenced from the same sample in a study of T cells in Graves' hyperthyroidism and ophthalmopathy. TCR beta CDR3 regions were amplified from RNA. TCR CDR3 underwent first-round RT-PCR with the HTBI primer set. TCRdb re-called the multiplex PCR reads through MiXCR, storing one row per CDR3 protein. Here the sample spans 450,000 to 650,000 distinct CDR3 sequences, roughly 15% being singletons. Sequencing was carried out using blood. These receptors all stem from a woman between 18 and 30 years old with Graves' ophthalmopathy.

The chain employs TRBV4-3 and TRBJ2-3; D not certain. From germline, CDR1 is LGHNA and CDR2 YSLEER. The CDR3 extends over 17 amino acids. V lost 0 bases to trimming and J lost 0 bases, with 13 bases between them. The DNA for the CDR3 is TGCGCCAGCAGCCAAGATCTCATCGGCACAAGCACAGATACGCAGTATTTT. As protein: CASSQDLIGTSTDTQYF.

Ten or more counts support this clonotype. DNA for the CDR3: TGTGCCAGCAGTTTATACGGACAGGGGGCTTACGAGCAGTACTTC. Protein product: CASSLYGQGAYEQYF. The rearrangement joins TRBV27 to TRBJ2-7; 11 bases are shared with TRBD1. The CDR3 sequence is 15 residues long. The J segment lost 4 bases and the V segment lost 1 base, leaving 3 bases of the junction unmatched. Germline-derived CDR1 and CDR2 are MNHEY and SMNVEV (reference sequence).